This T cell receptor beta chain was retrieved from a study of T cells in Graves' hyperthyroidism and ophthalmopathy. This clonotype was recorded many times. In germline, CDR1 is SGHTA, CDR2 FQGTGA. J gave up 7 bases and V 6 bases, and 6 bases lay outside the gene matches. The CDR3 is 14 residues long. RNA transcripts gave rise to amplified TCR beta CDR3 regions. The HTBI set primed first-round TCR CDR3 RT-PCR. TCRdb called the multiplex PCR reads again in MiXCR, with one record for every CDR3 protein. This sample has roughly 710,000 distinct CDR3 sequences, with over 35% found just once. The TCR sequence derives from a woman aged 40 to 55 with Graves' hyperthyroidism. The rearrangement uses TRBV7-3 and TRBJ1-6; 7 nucleotides agree with TRBD1. The material sequenced was blood. The CDR3 DNA reads as TGTGCCAGCAGTTCCGGGACAGCCAATTCACCCCTCCACTTT. Its translation: CASSSGTANSPLHF.